This TCR beta chain originates from a study of shared clonotypes between healthy human individuals. Germline V gene lookup returns CDR1 MNHNS and CDR2 SASEGT. J gave up 7 bases and V 5 bases, and 2 bases lay outside the gene matches. The CDR3 loop spans 13 amino acids. To note about this clone: Its antigen is currently unknown.

Some clones are missing from TCRdb's copy, which holds only in-frame ones; the method was immunoSEQ multiplex PCR. The sample comprises roughly 1,500,000 clones, approximately 98.5% of which are singletons, and approximately 0.4% rests with the top ten. The study, taken as a whole, reports: Among non-shared clonotypes, generation probabilities were lower than among those shared by all four donors. Researchers found naive subsets generally carried larger estimated richness than memory subsets.

Specimen: naive CD4+ T cells sorted from blood. Indicated subset: CD45RA+ positively selected. This rearrangement joins TRBV6-1 to TRBJ2-1; 10 positions match TRBD2. This TCR came from a man aged 25-45 years in good health. In DNA, the CDR3 is TGTGCCAGCAGTAGCGGGAGGGCAAATGAGCAGTTCTTC. Amino acids: CASSSGRANEQFF.